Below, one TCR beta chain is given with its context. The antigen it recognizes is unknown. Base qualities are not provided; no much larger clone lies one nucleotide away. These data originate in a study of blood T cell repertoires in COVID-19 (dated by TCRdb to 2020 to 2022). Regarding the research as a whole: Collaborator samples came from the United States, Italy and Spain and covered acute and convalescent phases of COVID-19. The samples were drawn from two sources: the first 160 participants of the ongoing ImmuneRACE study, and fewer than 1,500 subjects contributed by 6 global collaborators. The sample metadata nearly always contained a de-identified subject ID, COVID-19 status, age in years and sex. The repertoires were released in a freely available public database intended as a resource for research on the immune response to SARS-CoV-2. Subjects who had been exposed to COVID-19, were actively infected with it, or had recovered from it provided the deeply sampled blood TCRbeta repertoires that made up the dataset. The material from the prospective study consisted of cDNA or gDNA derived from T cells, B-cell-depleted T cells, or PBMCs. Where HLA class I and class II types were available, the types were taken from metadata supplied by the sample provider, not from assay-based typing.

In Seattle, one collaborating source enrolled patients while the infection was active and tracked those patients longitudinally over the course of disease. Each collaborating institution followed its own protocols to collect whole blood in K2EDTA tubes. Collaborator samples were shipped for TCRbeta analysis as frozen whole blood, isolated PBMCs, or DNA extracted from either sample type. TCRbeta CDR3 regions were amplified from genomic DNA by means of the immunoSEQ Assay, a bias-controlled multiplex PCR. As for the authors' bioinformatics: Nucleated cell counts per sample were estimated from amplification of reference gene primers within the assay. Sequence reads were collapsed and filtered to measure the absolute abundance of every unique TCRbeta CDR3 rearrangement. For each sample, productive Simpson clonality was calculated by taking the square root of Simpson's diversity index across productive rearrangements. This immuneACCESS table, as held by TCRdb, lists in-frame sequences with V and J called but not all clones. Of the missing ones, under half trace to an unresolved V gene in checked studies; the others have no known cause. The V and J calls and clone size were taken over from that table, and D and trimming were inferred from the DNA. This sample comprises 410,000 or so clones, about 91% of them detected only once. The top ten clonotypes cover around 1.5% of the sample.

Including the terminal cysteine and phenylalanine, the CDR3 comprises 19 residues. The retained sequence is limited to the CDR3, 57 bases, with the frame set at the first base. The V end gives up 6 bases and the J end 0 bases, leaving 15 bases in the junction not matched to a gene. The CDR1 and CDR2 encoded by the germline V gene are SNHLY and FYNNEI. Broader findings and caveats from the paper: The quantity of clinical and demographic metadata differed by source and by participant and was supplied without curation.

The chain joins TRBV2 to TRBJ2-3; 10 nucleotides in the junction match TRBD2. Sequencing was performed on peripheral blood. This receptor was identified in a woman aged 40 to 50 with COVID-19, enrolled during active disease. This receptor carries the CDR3 CASSLGGASGGPSTDTQYF. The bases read TGTGCCAGCAGCCTTGGGGGGGCTAGCGGGGGACCTAGCACAGATACGCAGTATTTT.